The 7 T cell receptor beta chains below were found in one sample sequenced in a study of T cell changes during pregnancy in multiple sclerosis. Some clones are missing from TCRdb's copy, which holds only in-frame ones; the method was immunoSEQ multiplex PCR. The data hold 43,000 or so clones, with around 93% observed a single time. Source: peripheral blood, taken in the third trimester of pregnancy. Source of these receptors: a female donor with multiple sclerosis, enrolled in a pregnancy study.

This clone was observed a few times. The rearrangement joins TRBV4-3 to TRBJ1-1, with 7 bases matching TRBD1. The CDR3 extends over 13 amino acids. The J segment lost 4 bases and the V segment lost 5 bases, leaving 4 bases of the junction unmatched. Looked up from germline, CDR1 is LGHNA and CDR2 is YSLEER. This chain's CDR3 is CASSEGTATEAFF. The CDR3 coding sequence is TGCGCCAGCAGCGAAGGGACAGCCACTGAAGCTTTCTTT.

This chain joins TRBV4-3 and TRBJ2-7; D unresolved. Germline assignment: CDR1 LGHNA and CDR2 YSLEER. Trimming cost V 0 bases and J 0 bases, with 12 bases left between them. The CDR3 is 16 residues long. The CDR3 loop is CASSQDLRQSSYEQYF. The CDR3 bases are TGCGCCAGCAGCCAAGATCTGCGGCAGAGCTCCTACGAGCAGTACTTC.

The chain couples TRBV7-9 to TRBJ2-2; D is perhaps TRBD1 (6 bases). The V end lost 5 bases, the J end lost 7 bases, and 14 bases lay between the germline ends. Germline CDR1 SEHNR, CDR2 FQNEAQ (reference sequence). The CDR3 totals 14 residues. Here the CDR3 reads CASSPQGFGGELFF. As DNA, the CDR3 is TGTGCCAGCAGCCCACAGGGCTTCGGCGGGGAGCTGTTTTTT.

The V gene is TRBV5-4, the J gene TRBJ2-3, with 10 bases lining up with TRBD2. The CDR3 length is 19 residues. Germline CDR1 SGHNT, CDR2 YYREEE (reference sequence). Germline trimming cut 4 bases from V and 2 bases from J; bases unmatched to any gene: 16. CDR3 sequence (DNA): TGTGCCAGCAGCCCCGGTGGGGTAGCGGGAGGCCAAGACACAGATACGCAGTATTTT. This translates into CASSPGGVAGGQDTDTQYF. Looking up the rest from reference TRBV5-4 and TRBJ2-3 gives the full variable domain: ETGVTQSPTHLIKTRGQQVTLRCSSQSGHNTVSWYQQALGQGPQFIFQYYREEENGRGNFPPRFSGLQFPNYSSELNVNALELDDSALYLCASSPGGVAGGQDTDTQYFGPGTRLTVL.

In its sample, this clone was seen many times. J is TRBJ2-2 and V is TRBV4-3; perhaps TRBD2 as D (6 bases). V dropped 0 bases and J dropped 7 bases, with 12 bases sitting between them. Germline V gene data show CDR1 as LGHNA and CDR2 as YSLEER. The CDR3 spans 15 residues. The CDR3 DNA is TGCGCCAGCAGCCAAGAATCGGGAGCCGGCGGGGAGCTGTTTTTT. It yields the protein CASSQESGAGGELFF.

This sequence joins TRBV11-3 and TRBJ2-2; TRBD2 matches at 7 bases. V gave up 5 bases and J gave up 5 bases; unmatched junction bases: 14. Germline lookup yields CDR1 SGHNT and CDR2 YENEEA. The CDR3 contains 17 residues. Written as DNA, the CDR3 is TGTGCCAGCAGCATCGACAGAGGGCGGGGGAGGACCGGGGAGCTGTTTTTT. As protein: CASSIDRGRGRTGELFF.

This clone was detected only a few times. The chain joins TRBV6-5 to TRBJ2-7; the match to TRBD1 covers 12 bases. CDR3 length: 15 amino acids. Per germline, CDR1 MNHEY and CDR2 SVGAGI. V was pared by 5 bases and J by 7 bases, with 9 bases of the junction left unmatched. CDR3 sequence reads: CASSLPGQGAGEQYF. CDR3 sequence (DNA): TGTGCCAGCAGTCTGCCGGGACAGGGGGCAGGGGAGCAGTACTTC.